The 21 T cell receptor beta chains given below trace back to one sample, sequenced in a study of Tregs in tolerant kidney transplant recipients. Related graft donors supplied nonmyeloablative bone marrow transplants, and mixed chimerism was transient. The assay was immunoSEQ multiplex PCR, and TCRdb's table has in-frame clones only and misses some. The data hold 100,000 or so clones, with 80% to 95% observed a single time. Sequenced here: CD4+ T cells from blood (PBMCs), sampled 12 months after the transplant. The source of these receptors is a human patient who received a combined kidney and bone marrow transplant. Some T cells may be the graft donor's.

V usage is TRBV29-1 and J usage is TRBJ1-4, with D hard to call. This CDR3 contains 12 residues. The ends were cut back, 7 bases at V and 8 bases at J, with 14 bases in the middle. Looked up from germline, CDR1 is SQVTM and CDR2 is ANQGSEA. This CDR3 is CSAQRVGEKLFF. CDR3 sequence (DNA): TGCAGCGCCCAACGGGTCGGGGAAAAACTGTTTTTT.

This clone has a single count. The V gene is TRBV5-1, the J gene TRBJ1-3, with D possibly TRBD1 on 5 matching bases. The CDR3 runs 16 residues. Germline CDR1 is SGHRS and CDR2 is YFSETQ. V gave up 0 bases and J gave up 4 bases, with 14 bases separating them. The CDR3 loop reads CASSLAGGKYGNTIYF. CDR3 nucleotide sequence: TGCGCCAGCAGCTTGGCGGGGGGAAAGTACGGAAACACCATATATTTT.

V gene TRBV6-6 combines with J gene TRBJ2-4; 8 bases are a match to TRBD1. V lost 5 bases, J lost 9 bases, and 12 bases stayed unmatched. The CDR3 spans 15 residues. The germline gives CDR1 MNHNY, CDR2 SVGAGI (reference sequence). The CDR3 is CASSTLGQGVGIQYF. DNA of the CDR3: TGTGCCAGCAGTACCCTAGGACAGGGAGTCGGCATTCAGTACTTC.

CDR3 sequence: CASSRFVVGYEQYF. CDR3 nucleotides: TGTGCCAGCAGCCGTTTTGTAGTCGGCTACGAGCAGTACTTC. The rearrangement links TRBV14 to TRBJ2-7; D is uncertain. There are 14 residues in the CDR3. Germline assignment: CDR1 SGHDN and CDR2 FVKESK. Trimming shortened V by 4 bases and J by 3 bases, and 13 bases separated the two germline ends.

This chain connects TRBV15 to TRBJ2-3; 10 bases match TRBD2. The CDR3 totals 16 residues. V was pared by 2 bases and J by 2 bases, with 4 bases of the junction left unmatched. In germline, CDR1 is LNHNV, CDR2 YYDKDF (reference sequence). CDR3 DNA: TGTGCCACCAGCAGACGTAGCGGGGGGTTCACAGATACGCAGTATTTT. Translation gives CATSRRSGGFTDTQYF.

The chain recombines TRBV7-2 with TRBJ2-5; 14 bases agree with TRBD2. The J call may be faulty, since TRBJ2-7 better matches the DNA end. CDR1 is SGHTA, CDR2 FQGNSA, per germline. This CDR3 is built from 16 residues. The CDR3 coding sequence is TGTGCCAGCAGCTTAGCCGGGACTAGCGGGAGCTACGAGCAGTACTTC. Encoded protein: CASSLAGTSGSYEQYF.

The chain has TRBV5-4 and TRBJ1-2; 7 nucleotides align to TRBD1. The CDR3 is 14 residues long. J was trimmed by 6 bases and V by 0 bases; bases with no gene match: 5. Germline V gene sequence: CDR1 SGHNT, CDR2 YYREEE (reference sequence). The CDR3 nucleotides are TGTGCCAGCAGCTTGGCCGGAGGGGGCGATGGCTACACCTTC. Its translation is CASSLAGGGDGYTF. The complete variable domain, with remaining parts taken from reference TRBV5-4 and TRBJ1-2, reads ETGVTQSPTHLIKTRGQQVTLRCSSQSGHNTVSWYQQALGQGPQFIFQYYREEENGRGNFPPRFSGLQFPNYSSELNVNALELDDSALYLCASSLAGGGDGYTFGSGTRLTVV.

The chain combines TRBV7-2 with TRBJ2-1, with D possibly being TRBD2 (5 bases). V lost 2 bases and J lost 12, with 14 bases in between. This CDR3 has 13 residues. Per germline, CDR1 SGHTA and CDR2 FQGNSA. In DNA, the CDR3 is TGTGCCAGCAGCTTAAATTATCGGGGTTGGCAGTTCTTC. Encoded protein: CASSLNYRGWQFF.

The chain links TRBV4-2 to TRBJ2-1; 8 nucleotides agree with TRBD2. The length of the CDR3 is 16 residues. Germline CDR1 and CDR2: LGHNA and YNFKEQ. The V gene end was trimmed by 1 base and the J gene end by 10 bases; junction bases not matched to a gene: 12. The CDR3 DNA follows: TGTGCCAGCAGCCAAGCGGAAGCTAGCGGGTCATGGGAGCAGTTCTTC. This codes for CASSQAEASGSWEQFF.

The chain has TRBV7-2 and TRBJ2-3; D not resolved. This CDR3 contains 14 residues. Germline lookup yields CDR1 SGHTA and CDR2 FQGNSA. Trimming shortened V by 5 bases and J by 1 base, and 10 bases separated the two germline ends. CDR3 DNA sequence: TGTGCCAGCAGCAGCCGGGTCGGCACAGATACGCAGTATTTT. It translates to CASSSRVGTDTQYF.

This chain uses TRBV27 with TRBJ2-1; a possible D gene is TRBD1 (6 bases). V lost 8 bases, J lost 10 bases, and 15 bases lay in between. CDR1 and CDR2 (germline): MNHEY, SMNVEV (reference sequence). The CDR3 consists of 12 residues. The CDR3 DNA reads as TGTGCCAGCTCCCGGGTTGGGGGCGAGCAGTTCTTC. As protein: CASSRVGGEQFF.

The chain is built from TRBV19 and TRBJ1-6; maybe TRBD1 (6 bases). The CDR3 has 13 residues. The germline V gene has CDR1 LNHDA and CDR2 SQIVND (reference sequence). V shed 7 bases and J shed 9 bases, with 13 bases lying between them. Here the CDR3 reads CASKQGNRSPLHF. CDR3 DNA: TGTGCCAGTAAACAGGGAAATCGTTCACCCCTCCACTTT.

The rearrangement uses TRBV15 and TRBJ2-3; a possible D gene is TRBD1 (5 bases). The length of the CDR3 is 14 residues. Germline V CDR1 and CDR2: LNHNV, YYDKDF (reference sequence). V lost 8 bases and J lost 2, with 14 bases in between. DNA of the CDR3: TGTGCCACCGCTCCCGACAGATACACAGATACGCAGTATTTT. Its translation: CATAPDRYTDTQYF.

This rearrangement joins TRBV7-2 to TRBJ2-4; weak D call: TRBD2 (6 bases). Germline V gene sequence: CDR1 SGHTA, CDR2 FQGNSA. Trimming shortened V by 3 bases and J by 1 base, and 16 bases separated the two germline ends. The CDR3 is 17 residues long. CDR3 in amino acids: CASSFRWRVGAKNIQYF. In nucleotides, the CDR3 is TGTGCCAGCAGCTTCAGGTGGAGGGTGGGTGCCAAAAACATTCAGTACTTC.

CDR3 nucleotides: TGTGCCAGCAGCGCGTGGCAGGGGGCAGGGTCCTATAATTCACCCCTCCACTTT. Translated, it gives CASSAWQGAGSYNSPLHF. The V gene is TRBV5-8, the J gene TRBJ1-6, with 8 bases that match TRBD1. The CDR3 totals 18 residues. Losses at the gene ends were 4 bases for V and 1 base for J; bases not matched to a gene: 10. Germline CDR1 reads SGHTS; CDR2 reads YDEGEE.

The chain is built from TRBV2 and TRBJ2-1; 8 nucleotides agree with TRBD2. The germline CDR1 and CDR2 sequences are SNHLY and FYNNEI. V lost 3 bases, J lost 1 base, and 2 bases stayed unmatched. The CDR3 is 15 residues long. DNA for the CDR3: TGTGCCAGCAGTGAGGGACTAGTGTCCTACAATGAGCAGTTCTTC. This encodes CASSEGLVSYNEQFF.

The chain's CDR3 is CASSLGRELTDTQYF. The CDR3 DNA sequence: TGTGCCAGCAGCTTAGGCCGGGAACTCACAGATACGCAGTATTTT. The chain carries TRBV7-2 and TRBJ2-3; a possible D gene is TRBD2 (5 bases). Germline CDR1 SGHTA, CDR2 FQGNSA. This CDR3 has 15 amino acids. Between the trimmed V and J ends, which lost 1 base and 2 bases, there was a span of 10 bases.

The V gene is TRBV5-1, the J gene TRBJ2-7; TRBD1 agrees at 10 bases. The CDR3 covers 17 residues. CDR1 is SGHRS and CDR2 is YFSETQ in the germline V gene. V was pared by 4 bases and J by 5 bases, with 15 bases of the junction left unmatched. The chain's CDR3 is CASSQPDRGTRLDEQYF. The CDR3, as DNA: TGCGCCAGCAGCCAACCGGACAGGGGGACCCGTTTGGACGAGCAGTACTTC.

V usage is TRBV30 and J usage is TRBJ1-2; 7 bases are a match to TRBD1. J lost 7 bases, V lost 2 bases, and 1 base had no gene match. The CDR3 consists of 11 residues. The germline V gene encodes CDR1 GTSNPN and CDR2 SVGIG (reference sequence). CDR3 loop: CAWSSGGGYTF. CDR3 bases: TGTGCCTGGAGTTCAGGGGGTGGCTACACCTTC.

The chain recombines TRBV7-7 with TRBJ2-2; D is uncertain. This CDR3 is built from 13 residues. Germline V gives CDR1 SSHAT, CDR2 FNYEAQ (reference sequence). The V end lost 2 bases, the J end lost 2 bases, and 3 bases lay between the germline ends. The CDR3 loop reads CASSLSNTGELFF. The CDR3 region has the DNA TGTGCCAGCAGCTTATCAAACACCGGGGAGCTGTTTTTT.

V and J are TRBV7-2 and TRBJ2-1; D gene unclear. Deletions cut 1 base from V and 10 bases from J, with 8 bases between. CDR3 length: 12 amino acids. CDR1 and CDR2 from the germline V gene are SGHTA and FQGNSA. The CDR3 here is CASSLVGPEQFF. CDR3 DNA: TGTGCCAGCAGCTTAGTTGGCCCAGAGCAGTTCTTC.